A single sample gave rise to the 32 T cell receptor beta chains below, sequenced in a study of identical twins. TCRdb re-analysed the 5' RACE reads in MiXCR, keeping a single row per CDR3 protein. The top ten clones hold about 1.6% of a sample with nearly 900,000 distinct CDR3 sequences, about 12% of them seen once. These data were likewise used in another study, on yellow fever vaccine responses in identical twins.

Specimen: PBMCs. All receptors come from a woman younger than 30 in good health.

This sequence joins TRBV19 and TRBJ2-1; D is unresolved. The length of the CDR3 is 13 residues. The germline CDR1 and CDR2 sequences are LNHDA and SQIVND (reference sequence). V was trimmed by 4 bases and J by 7 bases, leaving 11 bases between them. The CDR3 loop reads CASSTLGKNEQFF. The CDR3 coding sequence is TGTGCCAGTAGTACACTTGGGAAGAATGAGCAGTTCTTC. Full variable domain (remainder filled in from reference TRBV19 and TRBJ2-1): DGGITQSPKYLFRKEGQNVTLSCEQNLNHDAMYWYRQDPGQGLRLIYYSQIVNDFQKGDIAEGYSVSREKKESFPLTVTSAQKNPTAFYLCASSTLGKNEQFFGPGTRLTVL.

This clonotype was counted a single time. The rearrangement uses TRBV2 and TRBJ2-5, with D possibly being TRBD2 (5 bases). This CDR3 is 16 amino acids long. Trimming shortened V by 3 bases and J by 4 bases, and 18 bases separated the two germline ends. Germline loops: CDR1 SNHLY, CDR2 FYNNEI. The CDR3 spells CASSDPRAPGVETQYF. In DNA, the CDR3 is TGTGCCAGCAGTGATCCGCGGGCCCCCGGGGTAGAGACCCAGTACTTC.

This clonotype was counted a few times. The CDR3 nucleotides read TGTGCCACCAGCAGCGGACTAGCGGGGGGGCGGAATGAGCAGTTCTTC. Its translation is CATSSGLAGGRNEQFF. The V and J genes are TRBV15 and TRBJ2-1, with 15 bases lining up with TRBD2. V lost 3 bases to trimming and J lost 7 bases; unmatched junction nucleotides: 4. The CDR3 has 16 residues. Germline CDR1 reads LNHNV; CDR2 reads YYDKDF (reference sequence).

The table lists this clonotype with a few counts. The chain employs TRBV5-1 and TRBJ2-1; D gene unclear. Germline CDR1 and CDR2: SGHRS and YFSETQ. V was cut by 0 bases and J by 4 bases, with 23 bases left in between. The CDR3 is 19 amino acids. The CDR3, as DNA: TGCGCCAGCAGCTTGGTACAGACTTACGGTTTTACGAATTACAATGAGCAGTTCTTC. Translating it yields CASSLVQTYGFTNYNEQFF.

This chain links TRBV6-2 or TRBV6-3 with TRBJ2-3; the match to TRBD2 covers 12 bases. From germline, CDR1 is MNHEY and CDR2 SVGEGT. The CDR3 is made up of 15 amino acids. V trimming: 4 bases; J trimming: 5 bases; junction bases outside the gene matches: 4. The CDR3 sequence is CASSFLAGGKDTQYF. The CDR3 nucleotides read TGTGCCAGCAGTTTCCTAGCGGGAGGGAAAGATACGCAGTATTTT.

The chain combines TRBV10-3 with TRBJ2-1; 7 bases map to TRBD2. Unmatched junction bases numbered 10, after V lost 6 bases and J lost 2 bases. This CDR3 has 16 residues. Germline lookup yields CDR1 ENHRY and CDR2 SYGVKD. DNA of the CDR3: TGTGCCATCAGGGGAACCAGCGGGATGACCTACAATGAGCAGTTCTTC. It codes for CAIRGTSGMTYNEQFF.

Ten or more counts support this clonotype. The genes are TRBV6-1 and TRBJ2-1; TRBD2 aligns across 7 bases. The CDR3 length is 15 residues. Germline V CDR1 and CDR2: MNHNS, SASEGT. The trim removed 11 bases at V and 2 bases at J, leaving 12 bases unmatched. The CDR3 nucleotides are TGTGCCTCCACGGGGGAGGGGATAACCTACAATGAGCAGTTCTTC. Protein product: CASTGEGITYNEQFF.

This clonotype was seen a few times. The V and J genes are TRBV7-6 and TRBJ2-2; 8 nucleotides align to TRBD1. The CDR3 totals 17 residues. Germline CDR1 is SGHVS and CDR2 is FNYEAQ. Trimming at V came to 4 bases and at J to 4 bases, leaving 11 bases not matched to a gene. This CDR3 reads CASSSRQGTRGTGELFF. In nucleotides, the CDR3 is TGTGCCAGCAGCTCACGACAGGGGACAAGAGGCACCGGGGAGCTGTTTTTT.

This clonotype appeared many times. The chain carries TRBV12-3 or TRBV12-4 and TRBJ1-2; D is unclear. The V and J ends lost 3 bases and 13 bases respectively, with 27 bases between them. The CDR3 sequence is 16 residues long. The CDR3, as DNA: TGTGCCAGCAGTTTGAGCGTTTCACAAACTACTACAATTATCACCTTC. Protein product: CASSLSVSQTTTIITF.

The gene calls are TRBV5-1 and TRBJ2-2, with D unclear. Per germline, CDR1 SGHRS and CDR2 YFSETQ. This CDR3 spans 15 amino acids. Trimming removed 4 bases from V and 1 base from J, with 11 bases in between. The CDR3 bases are TGCGCCAGCAGCAACCCCGGTAGGAACACCGGGGAGCTGTTTTTT. Translation gives CASSNPGRNTGELFF.

This clonotype was detected only a few times. V and J are TRBV6-2 or TRBV6-3 and TRBJ2-2; TRBD2 matches at 8 bases. This CDR3 spans 16 amino acids. The V gene's germline CDR1 is MNHEY and CDR2 SVGEGT. J lost 5 bases, V lost 5 bases, and 10 bases had no gene match. The CDR3 nucleotides read TGTGCCAGCAGTCCTGAGACTAGCGTCGTGACCGGGGAGCTGTTTTTT. Protein sequence: CASSPETSVVTGELFF.

The rearrangement joins TRBV25-1 to TRBJ2-5; D unresolved. The CDR3 runs 13 residues. V was trimmed by 2 bases and J by 5 bases, leaving 9 bases between them. CDR1 is MGHDK and CDR2 is SYGVNS in the germline V gene. The CDR3 DNA is TGTGCCAGCAGTGAACTCCCCTGGGAGACCCAGTACTTC. Translation: CASSELPWETQYF.

CDR3 residues: CATSDFTTGQATDTQYF. In nucleotides, the CDR3 is TGTGCCACCAGTGATTTCACGACAGGGCAAGCCACAGATACGCAGTATTTT. The chain couples TRBV24-1 to TRBJ2-3, with 7 bases identical to TRBD1. CDR3 length: 17 amino acids. Germline CDR1 reads KGHDR; CDR2 reads SFDVKD. The trim removed 1 base at V and 2 bases at J, leaving 8 bases unmatched.

V and J are TRBV2 and TRBJ2-1; 10 bases agree with TRBD2. The CDR3 length is 15 residues. Germline loops: CDR1 SNHLY, CDR2 FYNNEI. J lost 4 bases, V lost 3 bases, and 3 bases had no gene match. In DNA, the CDR3 is TGTGCCAGCAGTGATAGCGGGGGGCATTACAATGAGCAGTTCTTC. This translates into CASSDSGGHYNEQFF.

V gene TRBV6-1 combines with J gene TRBJ2-7, with 8 nucleotides matching TRBD1. The junction had 6 bases not matched to a gene; V was cut back by 6 bases and J by 5 bases. Germline V lookup: CDR1 MNHNS, CDR2 SASEGT. CDR3 size: 13 residues. The DNA for the CDR3 is TGTGCCAGCAGAACCGGGACAGGCAACGAGCAGTACTTC. This encodes CASRTGTGNEQYF.

This clonotype was detected a few times. The chain carries TRBV20-1 and TRBJ2-1; 8 bases align to TRBD2. With 3 bases clipped from V and 1 base from J, the junction kept 5 bases outside the gene matches. Germline lookup yields CDR1 DFQATT and CDR2 SNEGSKA (reference sequence). The CDR3 spans 15 residues. CDR3 sequence (DNA): TGCAGTGCTAGCCCTAGCGGGTTATCCTACAATGAGCAGTTCTTC. Translated, it gives CSASPSGLSYNEQFF.

This clonotype came up a few times. This sequence joins TRBV27 and TRBJ1-5; TRBD1 is a possible D gene (5 bases). Trimming took 3 bases from V and 0 from J, leaving 12 bases between them. Germline CDR1 and CDR2: MNHEY and SMNVEV (reference sequence). This CDR3 is 16 amino acids long. The DNA for the CDR3 is TGTGCCAGCAGTTTCTCTAGCGACAGTAGCAATCAGCCCCAGCATTTT. Protein: CASSFSSDSSNQPQHF.

The table lists this clonotype with many counts. The chain joins TRBV5-1 to TRBJ2-7; D might be TRBD1 or TRBD2, each matching 5 bases. The germline V gene encodes CDR1 SGHRS and CDR2 YFSETQ. CDR3 length: 14 amino acids. V dropped 3 bases and J dropped 1 base, with 11 bases sitting between them. CDR3 amino acids: CASSSGTASYEQYF. Here the CDR3 DNA reads TGCGCCAGCAGCTCCGGGACCGCTTCCTACGAGCAGTACTTC.

The J gene is TRBJ1-4, the V gene TRBV11-2; 7 bases are shared with TRBD1. The junction had 18 bases not matched to a gene; V was cut back by 4 bases and J by 4 bases. The CDR3 length is 19 residues. Germline CDR1 reads SGHAT; CDR2 reads FQNNGV. In DNA form, the CDR3 reads TGTGCCAGCAGCTACGGACCATCCGGGACAGCAAAACTTAATGAAAAACTGTTTTTT. Translating it yields CASSYGPSGTAKLNEKLFF.

This clonotype showed up just a few times. The chain couples TRBV7-2 to TRBJ2-7, with 11 bases aligning to TRBD2. Germline CDR1 and CDR2: SGHTA and FQGNSA. Losses at the gene ends were 1 base for V and 3 bases for J; bases not matched to a gene: 5. The CDR3 runs 16 residues. CDR3 nucleotide sequence: TGTGCCAGCAGCTTAGGACTAGCGGGAAATCTCTACGAGCAGTACTTC. This encodes CASSLGLAGNLYEQYF.

This clonotype was detected ten times or more. The J gene is TRBJ1-4, the V gene TRBV5-1, with D unresolved. Germline V CDR1 and CDR2: SGHRS, YFSETQ. V lost 3 bases and J 8 bases, leaving 14 bases between the germline ends. There are 14 residues in the CDR3. The chain's CDR3 is CASSSDRLGEKLFF. The CDR3 DNA sequence: TGCGCCAGCAGCTCGGACCGTCTTGGGGAAAAACTGTTTTTT.

The V call is TRBV19, the J call TRBJ2-3; D may be TRBD1 (6 bases). V lost 7 bases and J 6 bases, leaving 14 bases between the germline ends. The CDR3 spans 13 residues. The germline CDR1 and CDR2 sequences are LNHDA and SQIVND (reference sequence). CDR3 protein: CASNLQGWDTQYF. The CDR3, as DNA: TGTGCCAGTAATCTACAGGGTTGGGATACGCAGTATTTT.

This clonotype has just a few counts. The J gene is TRBJ2-3, the V gene TRBV29-1; 12 bases map to TRBD2. The junction had 9 bases not matched to a gene; V was cut back by 5 bases and J by 0 bases. CDR1 is SQVTM, CDR2 ANQGSEA, per germline. This CDR3 region has 17 residues. The CDR3 region is CSVSTSGGSDSTDTQYF. The CDR3 bases are TGCAGCGTTTCCACTAGCGGGGGGTCAGATAGCACAGATACGCAGTATTTT.

This clonotype showed up just a few times. The V gene is TRBV6-1, the J gene TRBJ2-1; possible D gene TRBD2, 5 bases. CDR1 and CDR2 (germline): MNHNS, SASEGT. Trimming removed 8 bases from V and 9 bases from J, with 17 bases in between. CDR3 size: 13 residues. CDR3 region: CASLRLPSGEQFF. The CDR3 DNA is TGTGCCAGCCTTAGACTACCGTCTGGTGAGCAGTTCTTC.

The CDR3 here is CASSSPPRGLAPTDTQYF. CDR3 nucleotides: TGTGCCAGCAGTTCCCCCCCCCGCGGACTAGCGCCCACAGATACGCAGTATTTT. The rearrangement uses TRBV28 and TRBJ2-3, with 9 bases identical to TRBD2. Germline trimming cut 4 bases from V and 2 bases from J; bases unmatched to any gene: 13. Germline V gives CDR1 MDHEN, CDR2 SYDVKM. The CDR3 length is 18 residues.

In this sample, this clonotype turned up many times. The rearrangement uses TRBV20-1 and TRBJ2-3; D is ambiguous. CDR1 and CDR2 (germline): DFQATT, SNEGSKA (reference sequence). This CDR3 has 12 residues. V lost 3 bases to trimming and J lost 0 bases, with 4 bases between them. The CDR3 reads CSARLSTDTQYF. Written as DNA, the CDR3 is TGCAGTGCTAGGCTAAGCACAGATACGCAGTATTTT.

The rearrangement links TRBV14 to TRBJ1-2, with a possible D match to TRBD1 (6 bases). There are 15 residues in the CDR3. CDR1 and CDR2 (germline): SGHDN, FVKESK. V lost 1 base and J lost 2, with 11 bases in between. CDR3 DNA sequence: TGTGCCAGCAGCCAAGTGGCAGGGACAAACTATGGCTACACCTTC. Its protein product is CASSQVAGTNYGYTF.

This clonotype was recorded many times. The chain employs TRBV3-1 and TRBJ2-2; D remains unclear. This CDR3 spans 12 amino acids. V was pared by 3 bases and J by 6 bases, with 5 bases between. Germline loops: CDR1 LGHDT, CDR2 YNNKEL (reference sequence). Written as DNA, the CDR3 is TGTGCCAGCAGCCAGGGATCCGGGGAGCTGTTTTTT. As protein: CASSQGSGELFF.

The rearrangement links TRBV6-5 to TRBJ1-3; no reliable D call. Germline V gene sequence: CDR1 MNHEY, CDR2 SVGAGI. The germline V and J ends were trimmed by 0 bases and 2 bases, with 8 bases remaining between them. This CDR3 region has 15 residues. The CDR3 region has the DNA TGTGCCAGCAGTTACTCGGTTCCCCCTGGAAACACCATATATTTT. Translating it yields CASSYSVPPGNTIYF.

In this sample, this clonotype turned up a few times. V is TRBV5-5 and J is TRBJ2-5; the D is unclear. Germline assignment: CDR1 SGHKS and CDR2 YYEKEE (reference sequence). This CDR3 comprises 14 residues. Trimming pared 6 bases from V and 1 base from J, leaving 13 bases between. The DNA for the CDR3 is TGTGCCAGCACCCTAACTACACGCCAAGAGACCCAGTACTTC. This encodes CASTLTTRQETQYF.

This clonotype was seen more than once but under ten times. The chain links TRBV5-1 to TRBJ2-2; TRBD2 matches at 9 bases. There are 15 residues in the CDR3. Trimming removed 6 bases from V and 1 base from J; junction bases left unmatched: 4. Germline assignment: CDR1 SGHRS and CDR2 YFSETQ. The CDR3 bases are TGCGCCAGCATGACTAGCGGACAGAACACCGGGGAGCTGTTTTTT. Amino acids: CASMTSGQNTGELFF.

The chain employs TRBV2 and TRBJ2-1; D tentatively fits TRBD1 or TRBD2 (5 bases each). V lost 3 bases, J lost 7 bases, and 13 bases lay in between. The CDR3 is 14 residues long. CDR1 SNHLY and CDR2 FYNNEI come from the germline V gene. The CDR3 region has the DNA TGTGCCAGCAGTGAGGGCGGGTGGGGGAATGAGCAGTTCTTC. Its protein product is CASSEGGWGNEQFF.